Each of the 20 T cell receptor beta chains below was sequenced from the same sample in a study of T cell clonality in common variable immunodeficiency. The method was immunoSEQ multiplex PCR; TCRdb's version includes in-frame clones alone and lacks a portion of them. The sample was found to contain about 52,000 clones, and every one recurs. Input material: peripheral blood mononuclear cells. Receptors were obtained from a person between 18 and 75 years old in good health.

Ten or more counts support this clone. The DNA ends 3 residues before the CDR3 does, and the rest of the CDR3 is filled in from the germline J gene. This chain links TRBV2 with TRBJ2-3; D may be TRBD2 (7 bases). V lost 7 bases and J 5 bases, leaving 16 bases between the germline ends. Germline CDR1 SNHLY, CDR2 FYNNEI. The CDR3 consists of 14 residues. Here the CDR3 reads CASKRGGRVDTQYF. CDR3 DNA, as far as it was read: TGTGCCAGCAAGAGGGGGGGGCGCGTAGATACG. Complete variable domain (other parts from reference TRBV2 and TRBJ2-3): EPEVTQTPSHQVTQMGQEVILRCVPISNHLYFYWYRQILGQKVEFLVSFYNNEISEKSEIFDDQFSVERPDGSNFTLKIRSTKLEDSAMYFCASKRGGRVDTQYFGPGTRLTVL.

A word on this clone: The read finishes 3 residues shy of the CDR3 end, and the germline J gene is used to complete it. This chain joins TRBV19 and TRBJ2-3; TRBD1 matches at 9 bases. Germline values: CDR1 LNHDA, CDR2 SQIVND (reference sequence). CDR3 length: 13 amino acids. Partial CDR3 DNA: TGTGCCAGTACTGGGACAGGGCATCAGCCG. Translation: CASTGTGHQP. The CDR3 in its entirety is CASTGTGHQPQYF.

This clone was seen ten or more times. The missing CDR3 end, 3 residues past where the read stops, is filled in from the germline J gene. This rearrangement joins TRBV6-2 or TRBV6-3 to TRBJ1-6; 7 bases align to TRBD1. The CDR3 is 13 amino acids. The germline gives CDR1 MNHEY, CDR2 SVGEGT. V trimming: 7 bases; J trimming: 6 bases; junction bases outside the gene matches: 3. The CDR3 DNA, read in part, is TGTGCCAGCACGGACAGGCGTAATTCACCC. Residues: CASTDRRNSP. From start to end, the CDR3 is CASTDRRNSPLHF.

The table lists this clone with many counts. The read ends 3 residues early relative to the CDR3; the germline J gene fills the gap. The chain links TRBV20-1 to TRBJ2-2, with 12 bases identical to TRBD1. The V and J ends lost 6 bases and 7 bases, in that order; junction bases with no gene match: 6. Per germline, CDR1 DFQATT and CDR2 SNEGSKA (reference sequence). CDR3 size: 14 residues. The CDR3 here is CSAKRDRGLGELFF. The sequenced part of the CDR3 DNA is TGCAGTGCCAAGAGGGACAGGGGGCTCGGGGAG.

A word on this clone: Read sequence stops 3 residues before the CDR3 end, and the germline J gene provides the missing end. J is TRBJ2-7 and V is TRBV7-2, with no clear D. The germline V gene has CDR1 SGHTA and CDR2 FQGNSA. The CDR3 has 17 amino acids. The CDR3 here is CASRLAALASSSYEQYF. The CDR3 bases that were read are TGTGCAAGTCGCTTAGCTGCTCTGGCCTCGAGCTCCTACGAG.

In the case of this clone: The CDR3 extends 3 residues past the end of the read, so its final part is completed from the germline J gene. The chain uses TRBV19 and TRBJ2-7, with D perhaps matching TRBD1 (5 bases). The CDR3 length is 15 residues. Germline V lookup: CDR1 LNHDA, CDR2 SQIVND (reference sequence). V gave up 2 bases and J gave up 3 bases, with 14 bases separating them. CDR3: CASSIFCGAVYEQYF. The part of the CDR3 DNA that was read is TGTGCCAGTAGTATATTCTGTGGGGCGGTCTACGAG. Together with reference TRBV19 and TRBJ2-7, the CDR3 gives the full variable domain: DGGITQSPKYLFRKEGQNVTLSCEQNLNHDAMYWYRQDPGQGLRLIYYSQIVNDFQKGDIAEGYSVSREKKESFPLTVTSAQKNPTAFYLCASSIFCGAVYEQYFGPGTRLTVT.

For this clone: The CDR3 goes on 3 residues after the read ends, and that part is filled in from the germline J gene. The V call is TRBV7-8, the J call TRBJ1-1, with 8 positions matching TRBD1. The CDR3 has 17 residues. Germline V CDR1 and CDR2: SGHVS, FQNEAQ. Trimming removed 2 bases from V and 1 base from J; junction bases left unmatched: 9. The CDR3 here is CASSLINRGSGNTEAFF. Partial CDR3 DNA: TGTGCCAGCAGCTTAATCAACAGGGGGTCGGGGAACACTGAA.

This clone occurred many times. The CDR3 is cut off 3 residues early in the read; its end comes from the germline J gene. The chain uses TRBV20-1 and TRBJ2-5, with TRBD2 as a possible D gene (5 bases). Trimming removed 5 bases from V and 7 bases from J, with 17 bases in between. CDR3 length equals 13 residues. CDR1 and CDR2 from the germline V gene are DFQATT and SNEGSKA (reference sequence). Partial CDR3 DNA: TGCAGTGCTGGGATAGGACTTACTCGGACC. Its translation is CSAGIGLTRT. The full-length CDR3 reads as CSAGIGLTRTQYF.

This clone was observed at least ten times. From the germline J gene comes the end of the CDR3, since the read stops 3 residues before it. The chain uses TRBV20-1 and TRBJ1-4, with no clear D. The CDR3 length is 14 residues. V dropped 2 bases and J dropped 6 bases, with 13 bases sitting between them. Germline V lookup: CDR1 DFQATT, CDR2 SNEGSKA (reference sequence). CDR3 sequence: CSARMAVMYEKLFF. The sequenced part of the CDR3 DNA is TGCAGTGCTAGAATGGCGGTTATGTATGAAAAA.

This clone was detected ten times or more. The read terminates 3 residues before the CDR3 end, so the remaining end is supplied by the germline J gene. J is TRBJ1-4 and V is TRBV5-1; 9 bases align to TRBD1. V lost 3 bases and J lost 7; bases outside the gene matches: 7. CDR1 and CDR2 (germline): SGHRS, YFSETQ. This CDR3 comprises 15 residues. CDR3: CASSSRQGVGEKLFF. The sequenced CDR3 bases are TGCGCCAGCAGCTCGCGACAGGGGGTTGGTGAAAAA.

This clone was counted ten times or more. CDR3 sequence reads: CASSLNLNYGYTF. The sequenced part of the CDR3 DNA is TGTGCCAGCAGCTTAAACTTGAACTATGGC. The V and J genes are TRBV7-2 and TRBJ1-2; D call uncertain. The sequenced fragment ends 3 residues before the CDR3 boundary, so the rest is inferred from the germline J gene. V was trimmed by 2 bases and J by 2 bases, leaving 6 bases between them. The CDR3 contains 13 residues. The germline V gene encodes CDR1 SGHTA and CDR2 FQGNSA.

This clone occurred a few times. The CDR3 end is not reached by the read, which stops 3 residues before it; the germline J gene fills it in. V and J are TRBV2 and TRBJ1-1, with a weak D call TRBD1 (5 bases). The CDR3 is made up of 16 amino acids. The ends were cut back, 3 bases at V and 0 bases at J, with 14 bases in the middle. Germline V CDR1 and CDR2: SNHLY, FYNNEI. CDR3 bases read: TGTGCCAGCAGTGACCCCTCACAGGTATTGAACACTGAA. Its translation is CASSDPSQVLNTE. The whole CDR3 sequence is CASSDPSQVLNTEAFF.

This clone appeared many times. The sequence runs out 3 residues before the end of the CDR3; the remainder is reconstructed from the germline J gene. The chain recombines TRBV4-1 with TRBJ2-2; 7 bases match TRBD2. This CDR3 is 17 amino acids long. The J segment lost 4 bases and the V segment lost 1 base, leaving 9 bases of the junction unmatched. Germline V lookup: CDR1 MGHRA, CDR2 YSYEKL. CDR3 residues: CASSQVGAGATTGELFF. Partial CDR3 DNA: TGCGCCAGCAGCCAAGTGGGTGCGGGAGCTACCACCGGGGAG.

This clone came up a few times. The missing CDR3 end, 3 residues past where the read stops, is filled in from the germline J gene. The chain joins TRBV7-2 to TRBJ2-3; TRBD1 aligns across 10 bases. Germline CDR1 reads SGHTA; CDR2 reads FQGNSA. This CDR3 is built from 13 residues. Partial CDR3 DNA: TGTGCCAGCAGCAGACAGGGGGCGCAGCCG. As protein: CASSRQGAQP. The CDR3 in full is CASSRQGAQPQYF.

There are many counts of this clone. The observed sequence ends 3 residues before the CDR3 terminus, with the missing tail filled in from the germline J gene. The J gene is TRBJ1-6, the V gene TRBV30, with TRBD1 matching 11 bases. The CDR3 has 19 amino acids. V dropped 1 base and J dropped 8; count of bases not matched to a gene: 16. Germline V CDR1 and CDR2: GTSNPN, SVGIG (reference sequence). Partial CDR3 DNA: TGTGCCTGGAGTGCAGGGACAGGGGGTCCGGTATACGGTCATTCACCC. Translation: CAWSAGTGGPVYGHSP. The entire CDR3 reads CAWSAGTGGPVYGHSPLHF.

This clone was seen repeatedly, ten times or more. The CDR3 is cut off 3 residues early in the read; its end comes from the germline J gene. This sample includes further DNA sequences coding for the same CDR3. The J gene is TRBJ2-7, the V gene TRBV7-8; D is uncertain. The CDR3 runs to 14 residues. Trimming shortened V by 2 bases and J by 5 bases, and 13 bases separated the two germline ends. The germline gives CDR1 SGHVS, CDR2 FQNEAQ. Incomplete CDR3 DNA: TGTGCCAGCAGCTTACTAGGCGGTAGCCACGAG. It translates to CASSLLGGSHE. The whole CDR3 protein is CASSLLGGSHEQYF.

Many counts were recorded for this clone. Sequencing ends 3 residues short of the CDR3 end; the germline J gene provides the rest. The rearrangement joins TRBV14 to TRBJ2-1; 8 bases are a match to TRBD2. The CDR3 is 19 residues long. Trimming removed 1 base from V and 0 bases from J; junction bases left unmatched: 11. Germline V lookup: CDR1 SGHDN, CDR2 FVKESK. The CDR3 spells CASSQVIMGTSRSYNEQFF. CDR3 DNA (partial): TGTGCCAGCAGCCAAGTAATCATGGGGACTAGTCGCTCCTACAATGAG.

This clone was picked up many times. From the germline J gene comes the end of the CDR3, since the read stops 3 residues before it. The chain employs TRBV18 and TRBJ1-5; 7 positions agree with TRBD1. CDR3 length: 15 amino acids. Trimming cost V 3 bases and J 6 bases; bases outside gene matches: 8. Germline lookup yields CDR1 KGHSH and CDR2 LQKENI. The CDR3 loop is CASSPRQGPGQPQHF. The CDR3 DNA, read in part, is TGTGCCAGCTCACCGCGACAGGGCCCGGGTCAGCCC.

This clone was seen ten or more times. The missing CDR3 end, 3 residues past where the read stops, is filled in from the germline J gene. This chain joins TRBV4-1 and TRBJ2-2; TRBD2 matches at 11 bases. Unmatched junction bases numbered 5, after V lost 6 bases and J lost 8 bases. CDR1 and CDR2 (germline): MGHRA, YSYEKL. CDR3 length: 14 residues. This CDR3 is CASRGLAVLGELFF. The covered CDR3 bases are TGCGCCAGCAGGGGACTAGCGGTCCTGGGGGAG.

This clone was found many times. The CDR3 end is not reached by the read, which stops 3 residues before it; the germline J gene fills it in. This sequence joins TRBV7-9 and TRBJ2-1; TRBD2 matches at 11 bases. Germline assignment: CDR1 SEHNR and CDR2 FQNEAQ (reference sequence). CDR3 length: 15 amino acids. Unmatched junction bases numbered 5, after V lost 5 bases and J lost 5 bases. CDR3 in amino acids: CASSPLAGENNEQFF. The sequenced part of the CDR3 DNA is TGTGCCAGCAGCCCACTAGCGGGAGAAAACAATGAG.